This TCR beta chain was identified during a study of cytomegalovirus exposure and HLA in healthy donors. Study findings and constraints: Cytomegalovirus association was listed for 164 TCR beta chains. Earlier analysis looked at TCR beta V segments, and most were productive about 90% or about 30% of the time. Both high specificity and high sensitivity reportedly marked the classifier's diagnosis of cytomegalovirus status. Donors belonging to an Asian-associated ancestry cluster reportedly showed fewer N-insertions in productive TCRs than the roughly 670-donor mean, according to what a later analysis found.

Germline CDR1 reads SGHNT; CDR2 reads YYREEE (reference sequence). V was pared by 4 bases and J by 0 bases, with 14 bases between. This CDR3 has 17 residues. As concerns this clone: Its antigen is undetermined.

PCR used 60 Vbeta primers and 13 Jbeta primers. Measured with immunoSEQ multiplex PCR; TCRdb has only the in-frame clones, and not every one. Of approximately 97,000 clones listed, 75% to 85% are singletons. This receptor was taken from a male donor in good health and CMV-seropositive. This sequence joins TRBV5-4 and TRBJ2-6, with D maybe TRBD1 (6 bases). Sample: PBMCs. CDR3 nucleotide sequence: TGTGCCAGCAGCCACCGGGACACCCTCTCTGGGGCCAACGTCCTGACTTTC. Translated: CASSHRDTLSGANVLTF.